This T cell receptor beta chain was documented in a study of T cell changes during pregnancy in multiple sclerosis. This CDR3 is 14 amino acids long. V was trimmed by 7 bases and J by 6 bases, leaving 16 bases between them. The germline V gene encodes CDR1 SGHRS and CDR2 YFSETQ. Assay: immunoSEQ multiplex PCR; the TCRdb copy retains only in-frame clones and omits some. Of just over 90,000 clones listed, roughly 91% are singletons. The clonotype comes from a female donor in good health, enrolled as a control in a pregnancy study. The sequences come from peripheral blood, collected after pregnancy. V usage is TRBV5-1 and J usage is TRBJ1-4; D perhaps matches TRBD1 (6 bases). The CDR3 bases are TGCGCCAGCCGGAGGGGGGGGACCGATGAAAAACTGTTTTTT. Translation gives CASRRGGTDEKLFF.